This TCR beta chain was obtained from a study of technical replicates of blood from a few donors. Assay: immunoSEQ multiplex PCR; the TCRdb copy retains only in-frame clones and omits some. The data show tens of thousands of clones, around 94% seen once. CDR3 length: 16 amino acids. V dropped 9 bases and J dropped 0 bases, with 20 bases sitting between them. The germline gives CDR1 LNHDA, CDR2 SQIVND (reference sequence). Sequenced sample: T cells isolated from PBMCs. The V gene is TRBV19, the J gene TRBJ1-1; D may be TRBD1 (6 bases). This clonotype was sampled from a human donor in good health. The chain's CDR3 is CASTRQVALMNTEAFF. CDR3 nucleotide sequence: TGTGCCAGCACACGACAGGTGGCCCTTATGAACACTGAAGCTTTCTTT.